The rows below give T cell receptor beta chains drawn from one sample of a study of cytomegalovirus exposure and HLA in healthy donors. Here immunoSEQ multiplex PCR was the method, and the copy in TCRdb shows in-frame clones only, minus some. The table has about 61,000 clones, around 87% seen once. The sample consisted of PBMCs. These receptors originate from a young man in good health and CMV-seronegative. Each CDR3 is given with its conserved first and last residue. A D gene is named only where the DNA matches it firmly. Rows give clone size only sometimes, using once, few, many, or a class for an expanded clone.

J gene	clone size	V gene	D gene	CDR3 protein	CDR3 DNA
TRBJ1-2	.	TRBV2	TRBD1	CASGQGNYGYTF	TGTGCCTCCGGACAGGGGAACTATGGCTACACCTTC
TRBJ2-6	.	TRBV28	TRBD2	CASSPPPGRGGLGANVLTF	TGTGCCAGCAGTCCCCCACCTGGGCGGGGGGGCCTCGGGGCCAACGTCCTGACTTTC
TRBJ1-1	.	TRBV6-1	.	CASSEIPPAARGTEAFF	TGTGCCAGCAGTGAAATCCCGCCGGCAGCTCGGGGGACTGAAGCTTTCTTT
TRBJ2-2	.	TRBV27	TRBD1	CASRWDRAAGELFF	TGTGCCAGCAGATGGGACAGGGCGGCCGGGGAGCTGTTTTTT
TRBJ2-2	.	TRBV4-1	TRBD1	CASRPTGAGELFF	TGCGCCAGCAGGCCGACAGGGGCCGGGGAGCTGTTTTTT
TRBJ2-3	.	TRBV30	.	CAWSNGIGTDTQYF	TGTGCCTGGAGTAACGGGATCGGCACAGATACGCAGTATTTT
TRBJ2-7	once	TRBV7-8	TRBD1	CASSLYRGPSYEQYF	TGTGCCAGCAGCTTATACAGGGGCCCGTCCTACGAGCAGTACTTC
TRBJ1-1	.	TRBV5-6	.	CASSLLMNTEAFF	TGTGCCAGCAGCTTGTTAATGAACACTGAAGCTTTCTTT
TRBJ2-7	.	TRBV6-5	.	CASSLRGARGEQYF	TGTGCCAGCAGCCTCAGGGGGGCCAGAGGCGAGCAGTACTTC
TRBJ2-1	.	TRBV4-1	TRBD2	CASSQAPRRGDPNEQFF	TGCGCCAGCAGCCAAGCCCCCCGGCGGGGGGACCCTAATGAGCAGTTCTTC
TRBJ2-3	.	TRBV7-9	.	CASSLSGSTDTQYF	TGTGCCAGCAGCTTAAGCGGTAGCACAGATACGCAGTATTTT
TRBJ2-2	.	TRBV5-1	TRBD1	CASSFLPGQGYTGELFF	TGCGCCAGCAGCTTTCTACCGGGACAGGGCTACACCGGGGAGCTGTTTTTT
TRBJ1-4	.	TRBV30	TRBD1	CAWTGTGYEKLFF	TGTGCCTGGACCGGGACAGGGTACGAAAAACTGTTTTTT
TRBJ1-1	.	TRBV6-5	.	CASSYFRGSEAFF	TGTGCCAGCAGCTACTTCAGGGGTTCTGAAGCTTTCTTT
TRBJ1-6	.	TRBV7-9	.	CASSGTTGGNSPLHF	TGTGCCAGCAGCGGGACCACGGGGGGCAATTCACCCCTCCACTTT
TRBJ2-1	.	TRBV12-5	.	CAQGVGSGIFVNEQFF	TGTGCCCAAGGAGTGGGATCAGGGATATTTGTCAATGAGCAGTTCTTC
TRBJ2-1	.	TRBV7-9	.	CASSLSREGEFF	TGTGCCAGCAGCTTGAGTAGGGAGGGGGAGTTCTTC
TRBJ1-4	.	TRBV5-1	TRBD1	CASSPTGPWEKLFF	TGCGCCAGCAGCCCGACAGGGCCCTGGGAAAAACTGTTTTTT
TRBJ2-7	once	TRBV28	TRBD1	CASTPGRGPYEQYF	TGTGCCAGCACCCCGGGCAGGGGGCCCTACGAGCAGTACTTC
TRBJ1-2	.	TRBV30	.	CAWRDRSLGGYTF	TGTGCCTGGAGAGACAGGTCCCTCGGAGGCTACACCTTC
TRBJ2-7	few	TRBV7-2	TRBD2	CASRPGGSSYEQYF	TGTGCCAGCAGACCGGGGGGTAGCTCCTACGAGCAGTACTTC
TRBJ2-3	.	TRBV23-1	TRBD2	CASGPRGGHDTQYF	TGCGCCAGCGGCCCCCGGGGGGGCCATGATACGCAGTATTTT
TRBJ2-3	once	TRBV29-1	.	CSVPDRPLSDTQYF	TGCAGCGTACCGGACAGACCTCTGAGCGATACGCAGTATTTT
TRBJ1-4	few	TRBV30	.	CASTGHRLPGQVTNEKLFF	TGTGCCTCAACTGGACATCGATTACCGGGACAAGTAACTAATGAAAAACTGTTTTTT
TRBJ1-6	.	TRBV7-9	TRBD1	CASSFTGGSYNSPLHF	TGTGCCAGCAGCTTTACAGGGGGATCCTATAATTCACCCCTCCACTTT
TRBJ2-2	.	TRBV28	.	CASSLTDSRNTGELFF	TGTGCCAGCAGTTTAACCGACAGTCGGAACACCGGGGAGCTGTTTTTT
TRBJ2-2	.	TRBV29-1	TRBD2	CSVIRTSGGLPGELFF	TGCAGCGTTATACGGACTAGCGGGGGACTTCCCGGGGAGCTGTTTTTT
TRBJ2-7	.	TRBV4-1	.	CASSPAVGNEQYF	TGCGCCAGCAGCCCTGCGGTCGGGAACGAGCAGTACTTC
TRBJ2-5	once	TRBV15	TRBD2	CATSRVAGGQETQYF	TGTGCCACCAGCAGAGTAGCGGGGGGCCAAGAGACCCAGTACTTC
TRBJ2-7	.	TRBV7-9	.	CASSLVTSLSEQYF	TGTGCCAGCAGCTTGGTAACATCTCTCTCCGAGCAGTACTTC
TRBJ2-2	.	TRBV11-2	TRBD2	CASSFEREVTGELFF	TGTGCCAGCAGCTTCGAGCGGGAGGTCACCGGGGAGCTGTTTTTT
TRBJ2-3	.	TRBV6-1	.	CASSEEERDTQYF	TGTGCCAGCAGTGAAGAGGAGAGGGATACGCAGTATTTT
TRBJ1-2	once	TRBV29-1	TRBD1	CSVEVGTGGDGYTF	TGCAGCGTTGAGGTCGGGACAGGGGGCGATGGCTACACCTTC
TRBJ2-7	.	TRBV15	.	CATSRDLAGPHEQYF	TGTGCCACCAGCAGAGACTTGGCAGGGCCCCACGAGCAGTACTTC
TRBJ1-5	.	TRBV11-2	.	CASSPGWNQPQHF	TGTGCCAGCAGCCCCGGGTGGAATCAGCCCCAGCATTTT
TRBJ2-3	once	TRBV6-5	TRBD2	CASTLASGGADTQYF	TGTGCCAGCACCCTGGCTAGCGGGGGGGCAGATACGCAGTATTTT
TRBJ2-3	.	TRBV11-2	.	CASISRQATDTQYF	TGTGCCAGCATCTCCCGACAGGCCACAGATACGCAGTATTTT
TRBJ2-5	.	TRBV29-1	.	CSVDRPSLQETQYF	TGCAGCGTTGATCGCCCCAGTCTCCAAGAGACCCAGTACTTC
TRBJ1-4	.	TRBV6-6	.	CASRKTELGEKLFF	TGTGCCAGCAGGAAGACAGAATTAGGGGAAAAACTGTTTTTT
TRBJ2-3	.	TRBV4-1	TRBD2	CASSQRLAGGTDTQYF	TGCGCCAGCAGCCAGCGCCTAGCGGGGGGCACAGATACGCAGTATTTT
TRBJ2-7	once	TRBV13	.	CASSDSSYEQYF	TGTGCCAGCAGCGACAGTTCCTACGAGCAGTACTTC
TRBJ2-7	.	TRBV6-5	.	CASSYSLHPTGDEQYF	TGTGCCAGCAGTTACTCGCTCCATCCAACCGGGGACGAGCAGTACTTC
TRBJ1-1	.	TRBV27	TRBD1	CASSSTGPGTEAFF	TGTGCCAGCAGTTCGACAGGGCCGGGCACTGAAGCTTTCTTT
TRBJ2-5	once	TRBV6-5	TRBD1	CASSYGSGGYQETQYF	TGTGCCAGCAGTTATGGGTCAGGGGGCTACCAAGAGACCCAGTACTTC